Following are 25 T cell receptor beta chains from one sample sequenced in a study of T cells in Graves' hyperthyroidism and ophthalmopathy. Amplification of TCR beta CDR3 regions used RNA as the template. During a first-round RT-PCR of the TCR CDR3, the HTBI primer set was used. One entry per CDR3 protein, called by TCRdb with MiXCR from the multiplex PCR reads. Among more than 500,000 distinct CDR3 sequences listed, roughly 50% were seen once. Input material: peripheral blood or thyroid tissue (not recorded which). These receptors originate from an adult woman with Graves' disease, either hyperthyroidism or ophthalmopathy (not recorded which).

This clonotype has at least ten counts. V gene TRBV29-1 combines with J gene TRBJ2-5; D not resolved. CDR1 is SQVTM, CDR2 ANQGSEA, per germline. V was pared by 8 bases and J by 4 bases, with 11 bases between. The CDR3 consists of 11 residues. CDR3: CSWAWGETQYF. The DNA of the CDR3 is TGCAGCTGGGCCTGGGGAGAGACCCAGTACTTC.

The chain combines TRBV7-9 with TRBJ1-4, with 7 bases identical to TRBD1. This CDR3 is built from 14 residues. V lost 6 bases and J lost 7; bases outside the gene matches: 8. The germline CDR1 and CDR2 sequences are SEHNR and FQNEAQ (reference sequence). CDR3 region: CASSPDRDREKLFF. The CDR3, as DNA: TGTGCCAGCAGTCCTGACAGGGATCGTGAAAAACTGTTTTTT.

The chain combines TRBV7-9 with TRBJ2-7; TRBD2 agrees at 14 bases. This CDR3 is built from 16 residues. With 6 bases clipped from V and 3 bases from J, the junction kept 7 bases outside the gene matches. Germline CDR1 reads SEHNR; CDR2 reads FQNEAQ (reference sequence). Written as DNA, the CDR3 is TGTGCCAGCAGTGACCGACTAGCGGGAGGGGTCTACGAGCAGTACTTC. Encoded protein: CASSDRLAGGVYEQYF.

Ten or more counts support this clonotype. This rearrangement joins TRBV3-1 to TRBJ2-7; D is ambiguous. CDR1 and CDR2 from the germline V gene are LGHDT and YNNKEL (reference sequence). The V end lost 2 bases, the J end lost 6 bases, and 5 bases lay between the germline ends. The CDR3 loop spans 11 amino acids. The CDR3 loop is CASSQSGEQYF. CDR3 DNA: TGTGCCAGCAGCCAATCAGGCGAGCAGTACTTC.

This chain joins TRBV12-3 or TRBV12-4 and TRBJ1-1, with D unclear. This CDR3 region has 15 residues. Trimming left V 6 bases short and J 0 bases short, with 14 bases between. The CDR3 sequence: CASSTPYRMNTEAFF. CDR3 coding DNA: TGTGCCAGCAGCACCCCGTATAGGATGAACACTGAAGCTTTCTTT.

This clonotype was found a few times. This chain links TRBV4-2 with TRBJ2-5, with D possibly being TRBD2 (6 bases). The CDR3 consists of 17 residues. Trimming pared 6 bases from V and 2 bases from J, leaving 22 bases between. CDR1 LGHNA and CDR2 YNFKEQ come from the germline V gene. CDR3 nucleotides: TGTGCCAGCAGTGAATGGGGACCGAGCGGGTCGCAAGAGACCCAGTACTTC. Amino acids: CASSEWGPSGSQETQYF.

This clonotype occurred once. The J gene is TRBJ1-2, the V gene TRBV11-2; 7 positions agree with TRBD1. V lost 5 bases to trimming and J lost 7 bases; unmatched junction nucleotides: 7. CDR1 and CDR2 from the germline V gene are SGHAT and FQNNGV. This CDR3 contains 13 residues. CDR3 bases: TGTGCCAGCAGCCTATCGACAGGGATTGGCTACACCTTC. Residues: CASSLSTGIGYTF.

The gene calls are TRBV2 and TRBJ2-5; D possibly corresponds to TRBD2 (6 bases). V was shortened by 8 bases and J by 9 bases, with 22 bases between the two germline ends. The CDR3 extends over 14 amino acids. Germline V gene data show CDR1 as SNHLY and CDR2 as FYNNEI. The CDR3 loop is CASFRGGPGLSQYF. The CDR3, as DNA: TGTGCCAGCTTTCGAGGAGGGCCGGGGTTGTCCCAGTACTTC.

The rearrangement uses TRBV2 and TRBJ1-2; D is perhaps TRBD1 (6 bases). Germline-derived CDR1 and CDR2 are SNHLY and FYNNEI. The CDR3 length is 15 residues. Trimming left V 7 bases short and J 3 bases short, with 18 bases between. The DNA of the CDR3 is TGTGCCAGCACCGCTGGAGGGGGTCGGGACTATGGCTACACCTTC. The encoded protein is CASTAGGGRDYGYTF.

A few counts support this clonotype. The chain is built from TRBV10-3 and TRBJ1-5; D remains unclear. V was pared by 0 bases and J by 15 bases, with 12 bases between. The CDR3 is 12 residues long. The germline V gene has CDR1 ENHRY and CDR2 SYGVKD. The CDR3 DNA is TGTGCCATCAGTGAGTCCGGCATGCAAGGGCATTTT. It translates to CAISESGMQGHF.

The chain has TRBV20-1 and TRBJ1-2; 7 nucleotides match TRBD1. There are 13 residues in the CDR3. Per germline, CDR1 DFQATT and CDR2 SNEGSKA (reference sequence). The ends lost 6 bases at V and 4 bases at J; junction bases unmatched: 8. CDR3 DNA: TGCAGTGCCGCGGACGGGACAGCCTATGGCTACACCTTC. Translating gives CSAADGTAYGYTF.

This chain links TRBV29-1 with TRBJ2-7, with TRBD2 identical over 16 bases. The V gene's germline CDR1 is SQVTM and CDR2 ANQGSEA. This CDR3 has 15 amino acids. V lost 0 bases, J lost 10 bases, and 6 bases stayed unmatched. The DNA for the CDR3 is TGCAGCGTTGAAGAAGGGACTAGCGGGAGGGGCACCCAGTACTTC. Its protein is CSVEEGTSGRGTQYF.

This chain uses TRBV7-8 with TRBJ2-7; no clear D gene. This CDR3 contains 14 residues. Germline V gene lookup returns CDR1 SGHVS and CDR2 FQNEAQ. Trimming shortened V by 2 bases and J by 3 bases, and 11 bases separated the two germline ends. CDR3 loop: CASSLTHINYEQYF. DNA of the CDR3: TGTGCCAGCAGCTTAACGCACATAAACTACGAGCAGTACTTC.

Comment on this clonotype: This sequence may be a read error, since a much larger clone differs from it by one base. This CDR3 is missing its conserved last phenylalanine or tryptophan, likely due to a read error. The rearrangement links TRBV5-1 to TRBJ2-5; D call uncertain. The CDR3 runs to 14 residues. CDR1 is SGHRS and CDR2 is YFSETQ in the germline V gene. The V gene lost 4 bases and the J gene lost 3 bases, with 13 bases spanning the gap. Written as DNA, the CDR3 is TGCGCCAGCAGCCGAAGATCACCCGAAGAGACCCAGTACCTC. Translating gives CASSRRSPEETQYL.

The rearrangement joins TRBV7-9 to TRBJ1-4; the D is unclear. V dropped 2 bases and J dropped 10 bases, with 11 bases sitting between them. There are 13 residues in the CDR3. From germline, CDR1 is SEHNR and CDR2 FQNEAQ (reference sequence). This CDR3 reads CASSLSGSLKLFF. CDR3 nucleotide sequence: TGTGCCAGCAGCTTAAGTGGCAGCCTAAAACTGTTTTTT.

This clonotype was detected once. CDR3 in amino acids: CASSREGYYGYTF. CDR3 DNA sequence: TGTGCCAGCAGCCGCGAGGGGTACTATGGCTACACCTTC. The chain links TRBV7-9 to TRBJ1-2, with D possibly TRBD1 on 5 matching bases. Trimming cost V 5 bases and J 3 bases, with 10 bases left between them. In germline, CDR1 is SEHNR, CDR2 FQNEAQ (reference sequence). The CDR3 runs to 13 residues.

This clonotype has only a few counts. The J gene is TRBJ2-2, the V gene TRBV19; 7 bases are a match to TRBD2. The CDR3 runs to 15 residues. V shed 0 bases and J 4 bases; nucleotides not matched to a gene: 2. Germline V gene lookup returns CDR1 LNHDA and CDR2 SQIVND (reference sequence). The CDR3 DNA is TGTGCCAGTAGTATAGAAAGCGGGACCACCGGGGAGCTGTTTTTT. Its protein is CASSIESGTTGELFF.

Note on this clonotype: A much bigger clone sits one base away, suggesting this may be a read error. The rearrangement uses TRBV6-5 and TRBJ2-2, with 8 bases fitting TRBD1. The length of the CDR3 is 14 residues. CDR1 and CDR2 (germline): MNHEY, SVGAGI. CDR3 bases: TGTGCCATCAGTTACGGACAGGGAGGCGGGGAGCTGTTTTTT. Translation: CAISYGQGGGELFF.

J is TRBJ1-2 and V is TRBV10-3; no reliable D call. Per the germline V gene, CDR1 is ENHRY and CDR2 is SYGVKD. Trimming shortened V by 7 bases and J by 9 bases, and 15 bases separated the two germline ends. This CDR3 has 12 residues. CDR3 residues: CAITINGGCYTF. Here the CDR3 DNA reads TGTGCCATCACAATTAATGGCGGTTGCTACACCTTC.

The V and J genes are TRBV2 and TRBJ2-5; possible D gene TRBD1, 7 bases. This CDR3 comprises 16 residues. The ends were cut back, 4 bases at V and 1 base at J, with 16 bases in the middle. Germline-derived CDR1 and CDR2 are SNHLY and FYNNEI. The CDR3 sequence is CASSVGGGPLQETQYF. In DNA form, the CDR3 reads TGTGCCAGCAGTGTTGGAGGGGGCCCTCTCCAAGAGACCCAGTACTTC.

Points on this clonotype: A much larger clone differs by one base, so this may be a read error. The chain recombines TRBV3-1 with TRBJ1-1; D gene ambiguous. The germline CDR1 and CDR2 sequences are LGHDT and YNNKEL (reference sequence). The CDR3 is 15 residues long. V was pared by 1 base and J by 6 bases, with 15 bases between. The CDR3 sequence: CASSQGVREYSEAFF. The CDR3 DNA reads as TGTGCCAGCAGCCAAGGGGTAAGGGAGTACTCTGAAGCTTTCTTT.

This clonotype occurred many times. The rearrangement links TRBV6-6 to TRBJ1-1; D perhaps matches TRBD1 (6 bases). The CDR3 is made up of 15 amino acids. CDR1 and CDR2 from the germline V gene are MNHNY and SVGAGI (reference sequence). The germline V and J ends were trimmed by 4 bases and 0 bases, with 12 bases remaining between them. The CDR3 loop is CASSWGDTLNTEAFF. CDR3 bases: TGTGCCAGCAGTTGGGGGGACACCCTGAACACTGAAGCTTTCTTT.

The gene calls are TRBV20-1 and TRBJ2-7; D perhaps matches TRBD1 (7 bases). CDR1 DFQATT and CDR2 SNEGSKA come from the germline V gene (reference sequence). V was shortened by 6 bases and J by 6 bases, with 18 bases between the two germline ends. This CDR3 is built from 13 residues. The CDR3 is CSARGAIFLEQYF. The CDR3 DNA reads as TGCAGTGCCAGGGGGGCCATTTTTCTCGAGCAGTACTTC.

There are a few counts of this clonotype. The chain recombines TRBV7-9 with TRBJ2-7; the match to TRBD2 covers 13 bases. J was trimmed by 7 bases and V by 5 bases; bases with no gene match: 14. There are 17 residues in the CDR3. CDR1 is SEHNR, CDR2 FQNEAQ, per germline (reference sequence). The CDR3 coding sequence is TGTGCCAGCAGCCCCGGGCCGACTAGCGGGAGGATTGGGGAGCAGTACTTC. This codes for CASSPGPTSGRIGEQYF.

This clonotype was seen many times. The chain combines TRBV2 with TRBJ1-6; unclear D gene. With 1 base removed from V and 9 bases from J, the gap between germline ends came to 7 bases. The CDR3 has 13 residues. Germline V CDR1 and CDR2: SNHLY, FYNNEI. Here the CDR3 reads CASSEGKRSPLHF. The CDR3 coding sequence is TGTGCCAGCAGTGAAGGGAAACGTTCACCCCTCCACTTT.